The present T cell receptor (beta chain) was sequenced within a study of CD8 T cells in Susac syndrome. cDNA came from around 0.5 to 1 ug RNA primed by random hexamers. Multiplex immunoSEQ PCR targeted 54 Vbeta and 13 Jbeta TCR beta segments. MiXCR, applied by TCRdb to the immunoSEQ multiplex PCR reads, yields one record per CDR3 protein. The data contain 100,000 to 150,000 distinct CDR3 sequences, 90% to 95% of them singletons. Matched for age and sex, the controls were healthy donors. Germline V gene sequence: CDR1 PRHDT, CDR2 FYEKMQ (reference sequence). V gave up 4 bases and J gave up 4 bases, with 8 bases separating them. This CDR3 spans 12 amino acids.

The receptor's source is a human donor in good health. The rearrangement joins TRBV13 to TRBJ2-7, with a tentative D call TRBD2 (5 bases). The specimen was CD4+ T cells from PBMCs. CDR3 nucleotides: TGTGCCAGCAGCTACGAGGGTTACGAGCAGTACTTC. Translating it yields CASSYEGYEQYF.